This paragraph covers one TCR beta chain sequence. The entry originates in a study of shared clonotypes between healthy human individuals. The CDR3 length is 16 residues. V was pared by 4 bases and J by 1 base, with 13 bases between. Germline CDR1 and CDR2: MNHEY and SVGAGI. Profiling relied on immunoSEQ multiplex PCR, and the TCRdb table lists in-frame clones only, not all of them. This sample has millions of clones, with roughly 95% found just once. The specimen was naive CD4+ T cells sorted from blood. Indicated subset: CD45RA+ positively selected. The sequence derives from a man in his late teens or twenties in good health. The chain employs TRBV6-5 and TRBJ2-2, with D maybe TRBD1 (6 bases). CDR3 sequence: CASSSWTALNTGELFF. In DNA, the CDR3 is TGTGCCAGCAGTTCCTGGACAGCTTTGAACACCGGGGAGCTGTTTTTT.